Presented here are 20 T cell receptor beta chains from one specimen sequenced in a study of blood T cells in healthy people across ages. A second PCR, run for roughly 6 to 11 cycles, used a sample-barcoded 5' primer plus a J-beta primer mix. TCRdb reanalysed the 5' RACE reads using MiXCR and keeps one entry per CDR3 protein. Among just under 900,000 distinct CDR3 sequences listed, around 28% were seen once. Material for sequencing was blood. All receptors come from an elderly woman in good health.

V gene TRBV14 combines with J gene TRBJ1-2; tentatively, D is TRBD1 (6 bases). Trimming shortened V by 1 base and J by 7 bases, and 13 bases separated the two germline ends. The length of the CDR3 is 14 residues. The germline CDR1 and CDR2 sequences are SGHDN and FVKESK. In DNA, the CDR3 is TGTGCCAGCAGCCAAGGCGGGACATCGGTTGGCTACACCTTC. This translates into CASSQGGTSVGYTF.

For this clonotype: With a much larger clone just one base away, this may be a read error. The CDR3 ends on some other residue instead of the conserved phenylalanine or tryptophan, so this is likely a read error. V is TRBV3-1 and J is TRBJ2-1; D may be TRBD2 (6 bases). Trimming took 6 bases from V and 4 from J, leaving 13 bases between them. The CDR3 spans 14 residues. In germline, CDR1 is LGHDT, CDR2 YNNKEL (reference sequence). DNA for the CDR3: TGTGCCAGCAGTCGGACGGGGGAATACAATGAGCAGTTCTAC. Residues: CASSRTGEYNEQFY.

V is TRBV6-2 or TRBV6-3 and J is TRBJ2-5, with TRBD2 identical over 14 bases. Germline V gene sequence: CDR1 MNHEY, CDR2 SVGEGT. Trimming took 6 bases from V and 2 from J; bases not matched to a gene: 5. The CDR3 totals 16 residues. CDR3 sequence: CASRKTSGGGQETQYF. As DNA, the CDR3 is TGTGCCAGCAGGAAGACTAGCGGGGGGGGGCAAGAGACCCAGTACTTC.

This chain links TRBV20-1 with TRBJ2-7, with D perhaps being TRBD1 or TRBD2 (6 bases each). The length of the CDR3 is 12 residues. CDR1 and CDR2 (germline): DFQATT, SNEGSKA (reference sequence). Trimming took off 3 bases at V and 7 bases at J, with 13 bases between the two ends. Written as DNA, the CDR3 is TGCAGTGCTAGTAGGGGGGCATGGGAGCAGTACTTC. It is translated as CSASRGAWEQYF.

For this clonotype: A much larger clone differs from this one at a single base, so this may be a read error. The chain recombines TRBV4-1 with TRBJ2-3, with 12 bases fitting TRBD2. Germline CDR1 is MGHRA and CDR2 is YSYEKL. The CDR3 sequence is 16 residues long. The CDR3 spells CASGQDGLAGTNTQYF. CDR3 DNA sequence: TGCGCCAGCGGCCAAGATGGACTAGCGGGGACCAATACGCAGTATTTT.

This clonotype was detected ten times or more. The CDR3 nucleotides are TGTGCCAGCACCCCCGGGGACATGAGCTACGAGCAGTACTTC. Translation gives CASTPGDMSYEQYF. The rearrangement joins TRBV18 to TRBJ2-7; the D gene is possibly TRBD1 (6 bases). Germline values: CDR1 KGHSH, CDR2 LQKENI. The V end was cut by 8 bases, the J end by 3 bases, with 17 bases between. This CDR3 is built from 14 residues.

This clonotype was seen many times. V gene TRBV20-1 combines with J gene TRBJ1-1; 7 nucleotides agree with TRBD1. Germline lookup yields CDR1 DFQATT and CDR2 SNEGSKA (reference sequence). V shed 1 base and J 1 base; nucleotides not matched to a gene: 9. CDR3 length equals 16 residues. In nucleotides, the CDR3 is TGCAGTGCTAGAGCTGGAGGGGGCAAAGGGAACACTGAAGCTTTCTTT. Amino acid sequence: CSARAGGGKGNTEAFF.

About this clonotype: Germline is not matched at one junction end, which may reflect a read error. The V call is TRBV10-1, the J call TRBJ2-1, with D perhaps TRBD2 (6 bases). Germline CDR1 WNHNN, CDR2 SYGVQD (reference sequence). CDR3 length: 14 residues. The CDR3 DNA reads TGCGCCAGCAGTGTGACTAGGTTTTACAATGAACAGTTCTTC. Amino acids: CASSVTRFYNEQFF.

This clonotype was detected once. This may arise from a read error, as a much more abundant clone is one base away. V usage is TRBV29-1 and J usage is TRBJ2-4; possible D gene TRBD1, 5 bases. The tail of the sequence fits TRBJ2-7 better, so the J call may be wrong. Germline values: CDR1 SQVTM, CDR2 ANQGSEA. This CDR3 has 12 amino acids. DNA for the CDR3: TGCAACGTTGGAGACAGTAAAGCCGAGCAGTACTTC. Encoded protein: CNVGDSKAEQYF.

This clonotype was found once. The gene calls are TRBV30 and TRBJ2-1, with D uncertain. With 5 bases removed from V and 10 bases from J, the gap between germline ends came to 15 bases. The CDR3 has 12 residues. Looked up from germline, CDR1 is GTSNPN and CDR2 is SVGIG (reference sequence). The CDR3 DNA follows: TGTGCCTGGGGTACCTTCTCCTACGAGCAGTTCTTC. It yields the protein CAWGTFSYEQFF.

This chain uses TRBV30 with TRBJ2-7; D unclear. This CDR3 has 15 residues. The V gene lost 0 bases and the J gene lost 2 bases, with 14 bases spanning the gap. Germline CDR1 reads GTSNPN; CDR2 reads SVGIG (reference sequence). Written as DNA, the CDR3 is TGTGCCTGGAGTGTAACCGGGCCCCACCCCTACGAGCAGTACTTC. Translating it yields CAWSVTGPHPYEQYF.

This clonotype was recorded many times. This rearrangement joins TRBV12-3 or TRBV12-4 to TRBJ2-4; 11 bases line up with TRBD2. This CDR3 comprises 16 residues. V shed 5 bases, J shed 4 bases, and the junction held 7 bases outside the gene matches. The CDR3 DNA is TGTGCCAGCAGTGTCCTAGCGGGGGGACCGAAAAACATTCAGTACTTC. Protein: CASSVLAGGPKNIQYF.

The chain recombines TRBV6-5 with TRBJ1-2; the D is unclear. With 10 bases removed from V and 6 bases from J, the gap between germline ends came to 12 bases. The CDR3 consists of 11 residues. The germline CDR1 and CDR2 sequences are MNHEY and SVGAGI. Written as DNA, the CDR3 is TGTGCCACCCAAGCAGCCGATGGCTACACCTTC. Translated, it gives CATQAADGYTF.

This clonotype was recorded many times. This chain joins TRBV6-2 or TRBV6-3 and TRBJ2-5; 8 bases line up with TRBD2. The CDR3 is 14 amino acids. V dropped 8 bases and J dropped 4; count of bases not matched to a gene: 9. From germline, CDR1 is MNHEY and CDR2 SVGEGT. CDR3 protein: CASGASGGRETQYF. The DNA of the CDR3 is TGTGCCAGCGGGGCTTCGGGGGGGCGAGAGACCCAGTACTTC.

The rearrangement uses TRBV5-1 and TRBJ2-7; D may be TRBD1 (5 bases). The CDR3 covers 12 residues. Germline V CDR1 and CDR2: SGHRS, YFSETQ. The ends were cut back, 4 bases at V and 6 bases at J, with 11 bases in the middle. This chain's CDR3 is CASSKDICEQYF. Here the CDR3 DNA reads TGCGCCAGCAGCAAGGACATCTGCGAGCAGTACTTC. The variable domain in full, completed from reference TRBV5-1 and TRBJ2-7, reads KAGVTQTPRYLIKTRGQQVTLSCSPISGHRSVSWYQQTPGQGLQFLFEYFSETQRNKGNFPGRFSGRQFSNSRSEMNVSTLELGDSALYLCASSKDICEQYFGPGTRLTVT.

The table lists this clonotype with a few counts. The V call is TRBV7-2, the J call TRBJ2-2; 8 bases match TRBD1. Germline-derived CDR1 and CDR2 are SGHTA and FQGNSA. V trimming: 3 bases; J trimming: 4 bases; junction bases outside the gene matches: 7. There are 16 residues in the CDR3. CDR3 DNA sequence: TGTGCCAGCAGCTTTAGCGACAGGGGACGCACCGGGGAGCTGTTTTTT. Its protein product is CASSFSDRGRTGELFF. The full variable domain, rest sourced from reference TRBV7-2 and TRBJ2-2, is GAGVSQSPSNKVTEKGKDVELRCDPISGHTALYWYRQSLGQGLEFLIYFQGNSAPDKSGLPSDRFSAERTGGSVSTLTIQRTQQEDSAVYLCASSFSDRGRTGELFFGEGSRLTVL.

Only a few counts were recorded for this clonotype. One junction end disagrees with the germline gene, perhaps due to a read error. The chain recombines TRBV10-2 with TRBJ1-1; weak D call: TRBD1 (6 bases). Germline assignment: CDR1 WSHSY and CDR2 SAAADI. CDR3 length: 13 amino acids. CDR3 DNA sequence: TGCGCCAGCAGGCTCACAGGGAACGCTGAAGCTTTCTTT. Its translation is CASRLTGNAEAFF.

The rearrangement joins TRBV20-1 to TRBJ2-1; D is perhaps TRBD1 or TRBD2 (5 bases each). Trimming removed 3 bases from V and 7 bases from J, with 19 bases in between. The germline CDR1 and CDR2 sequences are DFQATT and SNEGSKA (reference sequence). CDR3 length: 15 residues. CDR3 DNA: TGCAGTGCTAGCCCCGTAAGGCAGGGCGGGAATGAGCAGTTCTTC. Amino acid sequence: CSASPVRQGGNEQFF.

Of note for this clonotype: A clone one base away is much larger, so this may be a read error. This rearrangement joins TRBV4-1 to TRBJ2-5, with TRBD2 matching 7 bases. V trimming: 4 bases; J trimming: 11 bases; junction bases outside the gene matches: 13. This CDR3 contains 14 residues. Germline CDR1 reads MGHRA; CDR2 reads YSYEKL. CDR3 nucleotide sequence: TGCGCCAGCAGCCCAGAGGGAGGGTGGGATGAGCAGTACTTC. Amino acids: CASSPEGGWDEQYF.

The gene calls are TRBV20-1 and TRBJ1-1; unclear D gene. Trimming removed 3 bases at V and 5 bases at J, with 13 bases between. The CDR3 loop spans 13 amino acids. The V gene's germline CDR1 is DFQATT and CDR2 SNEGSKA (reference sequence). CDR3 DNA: TGCAGTGCTAGTGGCGGGTTCGGAACTGAAGCTTTCTTT. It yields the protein CSASGGFGTEAFF.